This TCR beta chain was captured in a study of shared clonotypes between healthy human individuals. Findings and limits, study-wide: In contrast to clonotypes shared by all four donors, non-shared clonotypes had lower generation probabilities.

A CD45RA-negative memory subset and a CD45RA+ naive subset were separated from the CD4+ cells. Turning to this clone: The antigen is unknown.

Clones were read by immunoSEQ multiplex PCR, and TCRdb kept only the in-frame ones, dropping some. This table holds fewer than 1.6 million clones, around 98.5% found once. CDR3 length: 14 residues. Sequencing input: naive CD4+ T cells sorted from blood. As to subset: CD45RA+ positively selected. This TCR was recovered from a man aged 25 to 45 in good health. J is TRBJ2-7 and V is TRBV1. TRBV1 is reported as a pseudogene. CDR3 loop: CTSSPGPRVGEQYF. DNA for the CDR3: TGCACCAGCAGCCCGGGCCCTCGGGTGGGAGAGCAGTACTTC.